This paragraph reports one TCR beta chain. The data are from a study of Graves' ophthalmopathy and Graves' hyperthyroidism. The study excluded patients with other autoimmune diseases, uncontrolled infections, pregnancy or lactation. Amplification from RNA transcripts yielded the TCR beta CDR3 regions. Amplification began with first-round RT-PCR using HTBI primers, then second-round multiplex PCR was performed. TCRdb independently ran MiXCR on the multiplex PCR reads; one entry per CDR3 protein. Among approximately 1.2 million distinct CDR3 sequences listed, about 36% were seen once. CDR3 length: 14 residues. The V gene's germline CDR1 is SGHTA and CDR2 FQGNSA. The junction had 7 bases not matched to a gene; V was cut back by 10 bases and J by 3 bases.

The sequence was collected from an adult man with Graves' hyperthyroidism. The chain employs TRBV7-2 and TRBJ2-2; 8 nucleotides line up with TRBD1. Sequencing used peripheral blood or thyroid tissue (not recorded which). The DNA for the CDR3 is TGTGCCATCGGGACAGGTGGCTACACCGGGGAGCTGTTTTTT. Translated: CAIGTGGYTGELFF.